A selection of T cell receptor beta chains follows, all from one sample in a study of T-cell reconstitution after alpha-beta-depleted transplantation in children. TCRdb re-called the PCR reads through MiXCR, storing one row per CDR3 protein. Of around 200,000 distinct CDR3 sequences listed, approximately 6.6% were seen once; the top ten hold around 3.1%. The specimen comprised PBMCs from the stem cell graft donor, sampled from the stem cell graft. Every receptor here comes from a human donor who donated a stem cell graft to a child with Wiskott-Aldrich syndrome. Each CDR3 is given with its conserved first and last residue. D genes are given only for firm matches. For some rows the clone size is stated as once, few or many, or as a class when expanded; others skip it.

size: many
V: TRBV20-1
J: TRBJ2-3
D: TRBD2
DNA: TGCAGTGCTAGAGATGCCAGCGGGGGGGGCACAGATACGCAGTATTTT
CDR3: CSARDASGGGTDTQYF

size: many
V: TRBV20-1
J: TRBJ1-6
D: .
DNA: TGCAGTGCTAGAAAAGTGGGACTCAATAATTCACCCCTCCACTTT
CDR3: CSARKVGLNNSPLHF

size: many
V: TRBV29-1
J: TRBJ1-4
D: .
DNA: TGCAGCGTTCACAGGGTCGGGGAAAAACTGTTTTTT
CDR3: CSVHRVGEKLFF

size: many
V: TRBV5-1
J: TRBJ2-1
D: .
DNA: TGCGCCAGCACGGCCAGTCTGAATGAGCAGTTCTTC
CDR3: CASTASLNEQFF

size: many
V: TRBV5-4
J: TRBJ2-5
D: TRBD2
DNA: TGTGCCAGCAGCGACCTAGCGGGAGGTCCCCAAGAGACCCAGTACTTC
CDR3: CASSDLAGGPQETQYF

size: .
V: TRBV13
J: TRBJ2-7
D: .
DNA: TGTGCCAGCAGCCGAGAGAGCTACGAGCAGTACTTC
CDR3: CASSRESYEQYF

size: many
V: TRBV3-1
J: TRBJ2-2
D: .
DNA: TGTGCCAGCAGCCCCTGGCTGGGCCCGAGCACCGGGGAGCTGTTTTTT
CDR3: CASSPWLGPSTGELFF

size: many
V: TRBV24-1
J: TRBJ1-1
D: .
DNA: TGTGCCACCAGGGGGGGGACCCTTACTAACACTGAAGCTTTCTTT
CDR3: CATRGGTLTNTEAFF

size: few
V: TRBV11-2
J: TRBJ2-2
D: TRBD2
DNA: TGTGCCAGCAGCCCCTTTTCGGGGGGAGACACCGGGGAGCTGTTTTTT
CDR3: CASSPFSGGDTGELFF

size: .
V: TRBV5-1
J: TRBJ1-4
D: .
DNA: TGCGCCAGCAGCCCGGGGACGCCTGGGAGTGAAAAACTGTTTTTT
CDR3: CASSPGTPGSEKLFF

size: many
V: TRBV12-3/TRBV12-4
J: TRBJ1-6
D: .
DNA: TGTGCCAGCAGTGGGACACGCACCTCAAATTCACCCCTCCACTTT
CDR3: CASSGTRTSNSPLHF

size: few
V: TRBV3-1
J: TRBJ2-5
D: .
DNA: TGTGCCAGCAGTCGACCGTGGGACGGGCAATCGGAGACCCAGTACTTC
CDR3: CASSRPWDGQSETQYF

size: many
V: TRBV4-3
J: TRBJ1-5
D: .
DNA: TGCGCCAGCAGCCAAGATTTTCCTGGCAATCAGCCCCAGCATTTT
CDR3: CASSQDFPGNQPQHF

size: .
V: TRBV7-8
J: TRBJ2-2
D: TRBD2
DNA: TGTGCCAGCAGCTTCTACGGCGGACTAGCGGCTATGAACACCGGGGAGCTGTTTTTT
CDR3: CASSFYGGLAAMNTGELFF

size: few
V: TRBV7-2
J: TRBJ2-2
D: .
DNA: TGTGCCAGCAGCGTCGATACTACACGGACCTATCTGTTTTTT
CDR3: CASSVDTTRTYLFF

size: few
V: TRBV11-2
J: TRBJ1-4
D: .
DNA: TGTGCCAGCAGCCAGGGGACTAATGAAAAACTGTTTTTT
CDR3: CASSQGTNEKLFF